This passage covers 27 T cell receptor beta chains from one sample sequenced in a study of T-cell reconstitution after alpha-beta-depleted transplantation in children. A TCRbeta library incorporating unique molecular identifiers was prepared. MiXCR, run by TCRdb on the PCR reads, gives a single entry per CDR3 protein. The sample lists about 290,000 distinct CDR3 sequences; approximately 7.3% were seen once. Study conclusions and caveats: At the one-year point after transplant, T-cell counts and TCRbeta diversity were found to come mostly from T cells that had been newly produced.

No cognate antigen is known for these TCRs. The source material was peripheral blood, sampled 360 days after TCRalphabeta/CD19-depleted stem cell transplant. These receptors originate from a female patient aged 2-10 years who had a stem cell transplant for Fanconi anemia, so the T cells may come from the graft donor.

This clonotype came up a few times. The J gene is TRBJ1-1, the V gene TRBV3-1; possible D gene TRBD1, 5 bases. Trimming cost V 5 bases and J 4 bases, with 17 bases left between them. This CDR3 has 15 amino acids. Germline V CDR1 and CDR2: LGHDT, YNNKEL (reference sequence). CDR3 in DNA: TGTGCCAGCAGCTCCCGTTCGGGGGGAGGCACTGAAGCTTTCTTT. Translating gives CASSSRSGGGTEAFF.

This clonotype has a count of ten or more. The chain uses TRBV5-5 and TRBJ2-7; 9 bases are shared with TRBD1. Germline V CDR1 and CDR2: SGHKS, YYEKEE (reference sequence). With V trimmed by 2 bases and J by 1 base, 4 bases remained unmatched. The CDR3 is made up of 15 amino acids. CDR3 loop: CASSFSGQGSYEQYF. As DNA, the CDR3 is TGTGCCAGCAGCTTCAGTGGACAGGGGTCCTACGAGCAGTACTTC.

This clonotype occurred a few times. The V gene is TRBV5-1, the J gene TRBJ1-2, with 9 bases matching TRBD1. CDR3 size: 15 residues. The trim removed 2 bases at V and 4 bases at J, leaving 6 bases unmatched. Germline V gene sequence: CDR1 SGHRS, CDR2 YFSETQ. In nucleotides, the CDR3 is TGCGCCAGCAGCTTTGAAGGGACAGGGCCCTATGGCTACACCTTC. Protein: CASSFEGTGPYGYTF.

This chain connects TRBV7-2 to TRBJ1-2; 9 nucleotides agree with TRBD1. Germline CDR1 reads SGHTA; CDR2 reads FQGNSA. This CDR3 is 16 amino acids long. The V segment lost 1 base and the J segment 4 bases; nucleotides outside the gene matches: 7. The chain's CDR3 is CASSLDWDREPYGYTF. The CDR3 DNA is TGTGCCAGCAGCTTAGATTGGGACAGGGAGCCCTATGGCTACACCTTC.

This clonotype was recorded a few times. The chain has TRBV28 and TRBJ2-5; D ambiguous. Trimming left V 7 bases short and J 2 bases short, with 14 bases between. This CDR3 region has 14 residues. Looked up from germline, CDR1 is MDHEN and CDR2 is SYDVKM. The DNA of the CDR3 is TGTGCCAGCACCACATCCGGGTCACAAGAGACCCAGTACTTC. It yields the protein CASTTSGSQETQYF.

This clonotype was counted many times. The chain uses TRBV20-1 and TRBJ1-6; weak D call: TRBD1 (6 bases). Between the trimmed V and J ends, which lost 5 bases and 7 bases, there was a span of 12 bases. Per germline, CDR1 DFQATT and CDR2 SNEGSKA (reference sequence). This CDR3 region has 13 residues. The CDR3 DNA reads as TGCAGTGCTGCACAGGGAGGCAATTCACCCCTCCACTTT. It specifies CSAAQGGNSPLHF.

There are many counts of this clonotype. The chain recombines TRBV12-3 or TRBV12-4 with TRBJ1-2; weak D call: TRBD1 (5 bases). The CDR3 covers 13 residues. Trimming took off 2 bases at V and 4 bases at J, with 8 bases between the two ends. In DNA, the CDR3 is TGTGCCAGCAGTTTACAGGGAGTCTATGGCTACACCTTC. This codes for CASSLQGVYGYTF.

Many counts were recorded for this clonotype. The rearrangement joins TRBV29-1 to TRBJ2-7, with D hard to call. CDR1 is SQVTM, CDR2 ANQGSEA, per germline. The CDR3 loop spans 14 amino acids. V was clipped by 4 bases and J by 2 bases, with 15 bases between them. CDR3 sequence reads: CSVAGPRGAYEQYF. CDR3 DNA sequence: TGCAGCGTTGCTGGTCCGAGAGGAGCCTACGAGCAGTACTTC.

This clonotype was detected many times. The V and J genes are TRBV6-5 and TRBJ2-3, with 9 nucleotides matching TRBD1. CDR3 length: 17 residues. The germline CDR1 and CDR2 sequences are MNHEY and SVGAGI. Trimming cost V 6 bases and J 1 base; bases outside gene matches: 11. CDR3 amino acids: CASRIQNRGRGTDTQYF. CDR3 in DNA: TGTGCCAGCAGGATTCAAAACAGGGGGCGGGGCACAGATACGCAGTATTTT.

This clonotype was counted between two and nine times. CDR3 coding DNA: TGTGCCAGCAGTTACTCGAAGGGGGGGACAGGGTTGGTAAATGAGCAGTTCTTC. The encoded protein is CASSYSKGGTGLVNEQFF. The chain uses TRBV6-5 and TRBJ2-1; TRBD1 matches at 9 bases. V was pared by 0 bases and J by 7 bases, with 13 bases of the junction left unmatched. This CDR3 spans 18 amino acids. Germline V gives CDR1 MNHEY, CDR2 SVGAGI.

V and J are TRBV18 and TRBJ2-3; TRBD1 matches 9 bases. V was clipped by 6 bases and J by 1 base; unmatched bases: 17. The germline gives CDR1 KGHSH, CDR2 LQKENI. The CDR3 totals 19 residues. The CDR3 reads CASSRPGQGRFYGTDTQYF. The CDR3 coding sequence is TGTGCCAGCTCCCGACCGGGACAGGGTCGTTTTTACGGCACAGATACGCAGTATTTT. The full variable domain, in which reference TRBV18 and TRBJ2-3 provide the parts outside the CDR3, is NAGVMQNPRHLVRRRGQEARLRCSPMKGHSHVYWYRQLPEEGLKFMVYLQKENIIDESGMPKERFSAEFPKEGPSILRIQQVVRGDSAAYFCASSRPGQGRFYGTDTQYFGPGTRLTVL.

This clonotype was counted at least ten times. The genes are TRBV6-5 and TRBJ2-7, with 7 bases identical to TRBD2. The V gene end was trimmed by 0 bases and the J gene end by 7 bases; junction bases not matched to a gene: 3. Germline V CDR1 and CDR2: MNHEY, SVGAGI. CDR3 length: 13 residues. CDR3 residues: CASSYSRGGEQYV. The CDR3 bases are TGTGCCAGCAGTTACTCGAGGGGAGGGGAGCAGTACGTC.

This clonotype has a count of ten or more. V gene TRBV12-3 or TRBV12-4 combines with J gene TRBJ2-4; D might be TRBD1 (7 bases). The germline V and J ends were trimmed by 3 bases and 2 bases, with 17 bases remaining between them. This CDR3 comprises 17 residues. Here the CDR3 DNA reads TGTGCCAGCAGTTTTAGTGGAGGGGGCACTTCCAAAAACATTCAGTACTTC. This translates into CASSFSGGGTSKNIQYF.

This clonotype occurred a few times. V usage is TRBV28 and J usage is TRBJ1-4; D might be TRBD1 (6 bases). CDR1 and CDR2 (germline): MDHEN, SYDVKM. The V end lost 3 bases, the J end lost 8 bases, and 10 bases lay between the germline ends. CDR3 size: 13 residues. The CDR3 loop is CASSFPGVEKLFF. CDR3 DNA sequence: TGTGCCAGCAGTTTCCCAGGGGTCGAAAAACTGTTTTTT.

The chain links TRBV7-9 to TRBJ2-3; no clear D gene. Per the germline V gene, CDR1 is SEHNR and CDR2 is FQNEAQ (reference sequence). The CDR3 length is 16 residues. V was clipped by 2 bases and J by 6 bases, with 18 bases between them. The CDR3 region has the DNA TGTGCCAGCAGCTTACTCTCGTTTCGCTCCGAGGATACGCAGTATTTT. Amino acids: CASSLLSFRSEDTQYF.

This clonotype was detected ten times or more. This chain links TRBV29-1 with TRBJ2-5; tentative D call: TRBD1 (5 bases). CDR1 SQVTM and CDR2 ANQGSEA come from the germline V gene. V gave up 5 bases and J gave up 2 bases, with 6 bases separating them. This CDR3 region has 11 residues. CDR3 nucleotide sequence: TGCAGCGTTAGACAGCAAGAGACCCAGTACTTC. Its protein is CSVRQQETQYF.

At least ten counts were recorded for this clonotype. The chain employs TRBV29-1 and TRBJ2-7; TRBD1 is a possible D gene (7 bases). Germline V gene data show CDR1 as SQVTM and CDR2 as ANQGSEA. The germline V and J ends were trimmed by 1 base and 2 bases, with 12 bases remaining between them. The CDR3 has 14 residues. The CDR3 loop is CSVEGQGGPYEQYF. The CDR3 nucleotides are TGCAGCGTTGAAGGACAGGGAGGCCCCTACGAGCAGTACTTC.

This clonotype was detected a few times. The CDR3 nucleotides read TGTGCCAGCAGTTACTCCGGGACAGGGGGGTTGAGCTCTGGAAACACCATATATTTT. Its protein product is CASSYSGTGGLSSGNTIYF. V gene TRBV6-5 combines with J gene TRBJ1-3; 11 bases are a match to TRBD1. The V gene end was trimmed by 0 bases and the J gene end by 0 bases; junction bases not matched to a gene: 7. Per germline, CDR1 MNHEY and CDR2 SVGAGI. The CDR3 runs to 19 residues.

This clonotype was observed a few times. The rearrangement uses TRBV28 and TRBJ1-1; tentatively, D is TRBD1 (5 bases). Germline V CDR1 and CDR2: MDHEN, SYDVKM. This CDR3 has 16 amino acids. V shed 8 bases and J shed 0 bases, with 19 bases lying between them. CDR3 DNA: TGTGCCAGCCGCACCTCCGGGGCCTTCATGAACACTGAAGCTTTCTTT. This translates into CASRTSGAFMNTEAFF.

This clonotype came up a few times. The CDR3 DNA reads TGTGCCAGCAGTCCAACTCTAGCGGGGTTTGTCGATGAGCAGTTCTTC. Protein sequence: CASSPTLAGFVDEQFF. This rearrangement joins TRBV6-5 to TRBJ2-1, with 9 bases identical to TRBD2. The CDR3 covers 16 residues. V lost 5 bases and J lost 8; bases outside the gene matches: 13. Germline CDR1 reads MNHEY; CDR2 reads SVGAGI.

This clonotype appeared a few times. The gene calls are TRBV15 and TRBJ1-1; D not resolved. V dropped 4 bases and J dropped 5 bases, with 14 bases sitting between them. Germline V gives CDR1 LNHNV, CDR2 YYDKDF (reference sequence). This CDR3 has 14 amino acids. The CDR3 loop reads CATSTVGARTEAFF. DNA for the CDR3: TGTGCCACCAGCACGGTTGGAGCGAGGACTGAAGCTTTCTTT.

The sample holds a few counts of this clonotype. The chain carries TRBV7-9 and TRBJ1-2, with D uncertain. Per germline, CDR1 SEHNR and CDR2 FQNEAQ (reference sequence). There are 13 residues in the CDR3. V was trimmed by 2 bases and J by 8 bases, leaving 12 bases between them. DNA for the CDR3: TGTGCCAGCAGCTTAAAAGGTTTCTCCGGCTACACCTTC. It translates to CASSLKGFSGYTF.

This clonotype was counted ten times or more. In DNA, the CDR3 is TGTGCCAGCAGTTTAAGAGCTGACACCGGGGAGCTGTTTTTT. This encodes CASSLRADTGELFF. The chain has TRBV27 and TRBJ2-2, with D uncertain. The CDR3 is made up of 14 amino acids. Per the germline V gene, CDR1 is MNHEY and CDR2 is SMNVEV (reference sequence). The V end lost 2 bases, the J end lost 3 bases, and 7 bases lay between the germline ends.

This clonotype was recorded at least ten times. The chain carries TRBV5-1 and TRBJ2-3, with TRBD2 identical over 7 bases. This CDR3 region has 16 residues. Germline V gives CDR1 SGHRS, CDR2 YFSETQ. The junction had 10 bases not matched to a gene; V was cut back by 4 bases and J by 2 bases. CDR3 region: CASSTKTSPSTDTQYF. CDR3 nucleotide sequence: TGCGCCAGCAGCACGAAGACTAGCCCCTCCACAGATACGCAGTATTTT.

There are many counts of this clonotype. The chain has TRBV5-6 and TRBJ2-3; the D is unclear. The CDR3 is made up of 15 amino acids. The germline V and J ends were trimmed by 3 bases and 5 bases, with 16 bases remaining between them. Germline loops: CDR1 SGHDT, CDR2 YYEEEE. CDR3 sequence: CASSWRLGVGDTQYF. The CDR3 DNA follows: TGTGCCAGCAGCTGGCGATTGGGTGTCGGAGATACGCAGTATTTT.

A few counts support this clonotype. The rearrangement links TRBV7-9 to TRBJ2-7; D remains unclear. The CDR3 contains 14 residues. Germline lookup yields CDR1 SEHNR and CDR2 FQNEAQ (reference sequence). Trimming left V 1 base short and J 0 bases short, with 7 bases between. In DNA form, the CDR3 reads TGTGCCAGCAGCTTAGGCTCAGTCTCCTACGAGCAGTACTTC. Its protein product is CASSLGSVSYEQYF.

There are a few counts of this clonotype. This rearrangement joins TRBV4-1 to TRBJ2-7, with TRBD2 matching over 10 bases. Germline V gives CDR1 MGHRA, CDR2 YSYEKL. V dropped 2 bases and J dropped 4; count of bases not matched to a gene: 8. The CDR3 covers 16 residues. CDR3 amino acids: CASSQTLAGALYEQYF. The CDR3 region has the DNA TGCGCCAGCAGCCAAACTCTAGCGGGGGCGTTATACGAGCAGTACTTC.